This paragraph covers one T cell receptor beta chain sequence. The data derive from a study of blood T cell repertoires in COVID-19. This CDR3 contains 13 residues. The germline V gene encodes CDR1 SNHLY and CDR2 FYNNEI. V dropped 7 bases and J dropped 2 bases, with 11 bases sitting between them. TCRdb's table, derived via immunoSEQ multiplex PCR, lists solely in-frame clones and lacks some. The repertoire holds approximately 120,000 clones, with approximately 90% as singletons. This receptor was identified in a man aged 45-60 years with COVID-19, enrolled during active disease. The rearrangement uses TRBV2 and TRBJ1-2; possible D gene TRBD1, 5 bases. Sample: peripheral blood. DNA for the CDR3: TGTGCCAGCAATTTAAAGGGGAACTATGGCTACACCTTC. Translation: CASNLKGNYGYTF. The complete variable domain, with remaining parts taken from reference TRBV2 and TRBJ1-2, reads EPEVTQTPSHQVTQMGQEVILRCVPISNHLYFYWYRQILGQKVEFLVSFYNNEISEKSEIFDDQFSVERPDGSNFTLKIRSTKLEDSAMYFCASNLKGNYGYTFGSGTRLTVV.